This T cell receptor beta chain was profiled in a study of blood T cell repertoires in COVID-19. Original processing methods: For nucleated cells, counts were estimated from reference gene primer amplification. The repertoire was sequenced with immunoSEQ multiplex PCR; TCRdb's copy has only in-frame clones and lacks some. V, J and clone size are taken as reported in that table, and D and trimming were inferred from the DNA itself. The data show some 200,000 clones, 75% to 85% seen once. The CDR3 sequence is 15 residues long. V shed 4 bases, J shed 7 bases, and the junction held 10 bases outside the gene matches. The V gene's germline CDR1 is LNHDA and CDR2 SQIVND (reference sequence).

This receptor was identified in a woman aged 25 to 45 with COVID-19, enrolled during active disease. The sample taken for sequencing was peripheral blood. The V and J genes are TRBV19 and TRBJ2-1; TRBD2 matches 7 bases. CDR3 sequence (DNA): TGTGCCAGTAGTAACGGGAGGATCAAACCGAATGAGCAGTTCTTC. The encoded protein is CASSNGRIKPNEQFF.